This T cell receptor (beta chain) was sequenced for a study of shared clonotypes between healthy human individuals (dated by TCRdb to 2018 to 2020). Broadly, across the study: Three men and a couple of women, aged 18 to 49 years, made up the cohort. To estimate repertoire size and how much clonotype sharing occurs between individuals, the study deeply sequenced the blood TCR repertoires of five healthy adults. Per donor, three plates each were used for CD4 naive and CD4 memory, two for CD8 naive, and one for CD8 memory. Between about 0.9 and 9 billion PBMCs per donor were obtained by leukapheresis. To increase sequencing depth and limit assay-specific biases, different laboratories used diverse techniques to prepare libraries and sequence TCR repertoires. Overall results and qualifications from the work: Even with the large sequencing depth, rarefaction of the sorted-subset datasets indicated that sequencing was incomplete. The genetic and exposure-history diversity represented was limited by the small number of donors. Sharing across several donors was observed for about 4.8% of naive CD4, less than 4% of naive CD8, 2% to 2.5% of memory CD4, and around 0.4% of memory CD8 clonotypes. Based on pairwise subsampling, the degree of clonotype sharing among donors was expected to be affected by sequencing depth. Naive subsets generally had larger estimated clonotype richness than memory subsets did. Compared with non-shared clonotypes, clonotypes shared by all four sorted-subset donors had higher generation probabilities. Only blood was sampled, and tissue TCR repertoires likely differ from those in blood.

On this clone: The antigen this receptor binds is unknown. Per-nucleotide qualities are absent, and no much larger clonotype sits a single base away.

The donors were healthy, HIV-negative adults who had no recently reported acute infections or vaccinations. Every donor was a Caucasian adult living in Nashville, Tennessee, USA. CD4+ T cells were enriched by magnetic negative selection, after which naive cells were positively selected on CD45RA and the negative fraction was taken as the memory subset. After blood collection by leukapheresis, PBMCs were isolated using Ficoll-Histopaque density gradient centrifugation and then cryopreserved in the vapor phase of liquid nitrogen. Analytical flow cytometry was used to check the purity and quantity of each magnetically sorted T cell population. Genomic DNA was isolated from every sorted fraction and measured by UV absorbance on a Nanodrop 2000c. At the junction V is shortened by 0 bases and J by 2 bases, with 8 bases in between. The CDR3 numbers 14 residues from cysteine through phenylalanine. Only CDR3 DNA is held: 42 bases, read in frame from base 1. CDR1 SGHVS and CDR2 FQNEAQ were looked up in the germline V gene.

Using the deep immunoSEQ assay, multiplex PCR amplified TCR CDR3 regions from genomic DNA. Extracted genomic DNA from each cell subset was distributed evenly across all wells of several immunoSEQ 96-well plates, and each plate was treated as a replicate. For sorted subsets, roughly 200 ng of genomic DNA, equivalent to some 33,000 T cell genomes, went into each replicate PCR. The purified libraries were quantified using a Qubit 3.0 fluorometer, sized with a Bioanalyzer 2100, and then quantified again using the KAPA Library Quantification kit. Each immunoSEQ 96-well plate was sequenced on its own single-read 150-cycle Illumina NextSeq 550 flow cell. Concerning the study's data processing: Because the immunoSEQ output included only junctional sequences and no quality scores, the filtering could not be the same as the filtering used for full-length reads. To assign V/J genes and CDR3, sequences were annotated against IMGT germline references using PyIR, a Python wrapper for IgBLAST v1.9. Reads were filtered out if the reads had weak V/J assignments (E-value above 1e-6), no CDR3, stop codons, out-of-frame junctions, or ambiguous translated residues. V3J clonotypes were defined as sequences sharing an identical inferred V gene, J gene, and CDR3 amino acid sequence. Percentage overlap between repertoires was calculated by dividing the number of shared unique clonotypes by the size of the smaller repertoire. Three approaches were used to assess repertoire richness: RTK rarefaction, the Chao1 estimator, and Recon v2.1 estimates of unobserved clonotypes. For all TCRbeta clonotypes obtained by the gDNA method from a few donors, generation probabilities were computed with OLGA. In TCRdb, the immuneACCESS table is reduced to in-frame sequences with V and J assigned. These tables do not hold every clone; where another copy was compared, an unresolved V gene accounts for under half, and the others remain unexplained. From that table come the V and J calls and clone size; the DNA was used to work out D and trimming. Here the sample has millions of clones; 95% occur a single time. In total, the top ten clones hold under 0.15% of the sample.

The receptor was derived from a man aged 18 to 29 in good health. The chain was built from TRBV7-8 and TRBJ2-7; the D segment cannot be called with confidence. Sequenced material: naive CD4+ T cells sorted from blood. Interpreted using the paper, the cell subset or site label stands for: CD45RA+ positively selected. The nucleotide sequence is given as TGTGCCAGCAGCTTAGCCCCTGCTACCTACGAGCAGTACTTC. The encoded protein is CASSLAPATYEQYF.